The T cell receptor beta chain described here comes from a study of blood T cells in healthy people across ages. Study results and limitations: Significant beta diversity loss was already apparent by age approximately 42, declining roughly linearly.

This clonotype occurred a few times. Its specificity is unknown. The second PCR ran roughly 7 to 12 cycles with a sample-barcoded 5' primer and J-beta primers. TCRdb re-called the 5' RACE reads through MiXCR, storing one row per CDR3 protein. The profile covers roughly 2 million distinct CDR3 sequences, with 49% appearing a single time and less than 2.5% taken by the ten largest. The trim removed 2 bases at V and 4 bases at J, leaving 4 bases unmatched. From germline, CDR1 is KGHDR and CDR2 SFDVKD. This CDR3 contains 16 residues. The V call is TRBV24-1, the J call TRBJ2-1; 10 nucleotides agree with TRBD1. The sequenced sample consisted of blood. The origin of this receptor is a woman aged 35 to 49 in good health. The CDR3, as DNA: TGTGCCACCAGTGATTCCGCGGGACAGGGGTACAATGAGCAGTTCTTC. Translation: CATSDSAGQGYNEQFF.